This entry lists 19 T cell receptor beta chains sequenced from one sample in a study of T cells in Graves' hyperthyroidism and ophthalmopathy. Using RNA transcripts as the source, TCR beta CDR3 regions were amplified. In the first-round RT-PCR of the TCR CDR3, the HTBI primer set was used. TCRdb used MiXCR to reprocess the multiplex PCR reads, holding one entry per CDR3 protein. The profile shows roughly 570,000 distinct CDR3 sequences, 15% to 19% of them singletons. Sequencing was performed on blood. These receptors were taken from a woman aged 25 to 45 with Graves' hyperthyroidism.

This clonotype was seen repeatedly, ten times or more. The chain combines TRBV12-3 or TRBV12-4 with TRBJ1-1, with D possibly matching TRBD1 (5 bases). The CDR3 consists of 14 residues. V was pared by 6 bases and J by 10 bases, with 21 bases between. The CDR3 here is CASSPILGEPVAFF. The CDR3 coding sequence is TGTGCCAGCAGCCCAATCTTGGGGGAACCGGTAGCTTTCTTT.

This rearrangement joins TRBV9 to TRBJ2-3, with 8 bases lining up with TRBD2. CDR3 length: 16 amino acids. Germline CDR1 SGDLS, CDR2 YYNGEE. With V trimmed by 2 bases and J by 4 bases, 9 bases remained unmatched. DNA of the CDR3: TGTGCCAGCAGCGTTGCAAGCGGGAGTGGGGCAGATACGCAGTATTTT. Its translation is CASSVASGSGADTQYF.

This clonotype was seen at least ten times. This rearrangement joins TRBV7-3 to TRBJ2-5, with D perhaps assigned TRBD1 or TRBD2 (5 bases each). The V gene lost 4 bases and the J gene lost 5 bases, with 14 bases spanning the gap. The CDR3 spans 14 residues. Germline assignment: CDR1 SGHTA and CDR2 FQGTGA. The CDR3 loop reads CASSSNGGSETQYF. Here the CDR3 DNA reads TGTGCCAGCAGCTCTAATGGGGGATCGGAGACCCAGTACTTC.

On this clonotype itself: This may arise from a read error, as a much more abundant clone is one base away. This chain joins TRBV28 and TRBJ1-5; 8 bases are shared with TRBD1. Losses at the gene ends were 3 bases for V and 5 bases for J; bases not matched to a gene: 12. The CDR3 runs 17 residues. The germline CDR1 and CDR2 sequences are MDHEN and SYDVKM. CDR3 in amino acids: CASSLGNSTGVHQPQHF. DNA of the CDR3: TGTGCCAGCAGTTTGGGAAACTCGACAGGGGTTCATCAGCCCCAGCATTTT.

At least ten counts were recorded for this clonotype. This chain links TRBV28 with TRBJ2-7; 7 nucleotides line up with TRBD1. There are 15 residues in the CDR3. V gave up 6 bases and J gave up 3 bases; unmatched junction bases: 11. Germline V gives CDR1 MDHEN, CDR2 SYDVKM. CDR3 region: CASRRTGVSSYEQYF. The DNA of the CDR3 is TGTGCCAGCAGACGCACAGGGGTGTCGAGCTACGAGCAGTACTTC.

This rearrangement joins TRBV20-1 to TRBJ1-1, with TRBD1 matching 7 bases. V was clipped by 5 bases and J by 0 bases; unmatched bases: 12. CDR3 length: 16 amino acids. Germline V lookup: CDR1 DFQATT, CDR2 SNEGSKA (reference sequence). In DNA, the CDR3 is TGCAGTGCTCCTAGCGGGAAAACAGGGGTGAACACTGAAGCTTTCTTT. Translation gives CSAPSGKTGVNTEAFF.

This clonotype was seen a handful of times. This sequence joins TRBV4-3 and TRBJ1-3, with D hard to call. The germline gives CDR1 LGHNA, CDR2 YSLEER. This CDR3 is 14 amino acids long. Trimming removed 0 bases from V and 5 bases from J, with 8 bases in between. Here the CDR3 DNA reads TGCGCCAGCAGCCAAGAAGGCAACCGAAACACCATATATTTT. It translates to CASSQEGNRNTIYF.

This clonotype came up a few times. J is TRBJ2-1 and V is TRBV7-7; 7 bases map to TRBD2. CDR1 is SSHAT and CDR2 is FNYEAQ in the germline V gene (reference sequence). Losses at the gene ends were 6 bases for V and 7 bases for J; bases not matched to a gene: 9. The CDR3 has 14 residues. CDR3 nucleotide sequence: TGTGCCAGCAGTTCGCATCTAGCGGCAAATGAGCAGTTCTTC. Its protein product is CASSSHLAANEQFF.

This clonotype showed up many times. The chain employs TRBV2 and TRBJ1-1; D gene unclear. V lost 9 bases and J lost 7, with 15 bases in between. This CDR3 contains 12 residues. CDR1 is SNHLY, CDR2 FYNNEI, per germline. DNA of the CDR3: TGTGCCAGTCGGGGAAACAGAAATGAAGCTTTCTTT. Protein product: CASRGNRNEAFF.

This clonotype was seen a single time. Without the conserved terminal phenylalanine or tryptophan, this CDR3 likely stems from a read error. The V call is TRBV7-8, the J call TRBJ2-3, with a weak D call TRBD1 (6 bases). The germline V and J ends were trimmed by 5 bases and 4 bases, with 22 bases remaining between them. The germline gives CDR1 SGHVS, CDR2 FQNEAQ. CDR3 length: 17 residues. CDR3 bases: TGTGCCAGCAGCCCTGGTCAGGGGCCTACTGGGCCAGATACGCAGTATTCT. Residues: CASSPGQGPTGPDTQYS.

This clonotype was counted ten times or more. This chain uses TRBV18 with TRBJ2-7; possibly TRBD1 for D (5 bases). This CDR3 region has 15 residues. V was cut by 3 bases and J by 3 bases, with 15 bases left in between. Germline assignment: CDR1 KGHSH and CDR2 LQKENI. CDR3 DNA: TGTGCCAGCTCACCTTCCACGCAGGGTTTCTACGAGCAGTACTTC. Its protein product is CASSPSTQGFYEQYF.

This clonotype has a single count. The J gene is TRBJ2-7, the V gene TRBV5-1; D gene uncertain. V was cut by 9 bases and J by 3 bases, with 10 bases left in between. CDR3 length: 11 residues. Germline V lookup: CDR1 SGHRS, CDR2 YFSETQ. The CDR3 DNA follows: TGCGCCATTTTCTGCCGCTACGAGCAGTACTTC. Encoded protein: CAIFCRYEQYF.

V gene TRBV20-1 combines with J gene TRBJ2-2, with 7 bases lining up with TRBD2. This CDR3 is built from 16 residues. Germline V gene lookup returns CDR1 DFQATT and CDR2 SNEGSKA (reference sequence). Trimming took 0 bases from V and 3 from J; bases not matched to a gene: 7. CDR3 in DNA: TGCAGTGCTAGAGAGGGGTGGCTAGCGGACACCGGGGAGCTGTTTTTT. Protein: CSAREGWLADTGELFF.

This clonotype was counted many times. The V call is TRBV20-1, the J call TRBJ2-7; no reliable D call. The CDR3 extends over 14 amino acids. V was pared by 2 bases and J by 2 bases, with 13 bases between. CDR1 is DFQATT, CDR2 SNEGSKA, per germline (reference sequence). CDR3 bases: TGCAGTGCTAGACCCCTGGACGGGCCCTACGAGCAGTACTTC. Protein product: CSARPLDGPYEQYF.

This clonotype showed up many times. The V call is TRBV7-2, the J call TRBJ2-7; 9 bases map to TRBD1. Trimming removed 7 bases from V and 9 bases from J; junction bases left unmatched: 7. Germline V lookup: CDR1 SGHTA, CDR2 FQGNSA. This CDR3 region has 12 residues. This CDR3 is CASIDTGGVQYF. For the CDR3, the DNA is TGTGCCAGCATCGATACAGGGGGCGTGCAGTACTTC.

This clonotype was observed at least ten times. This chain joins TRBV2 and TRBJ2-1, with TRBD1 matching over 8 bases. Germline-derived CDR1 and CDR2 are SNHLY and FYNNEI. V shed 6 bases, J shed 9 bases, and the junction held 7 bases outside the gene matches. The CDR3 sequence is 13 residues long. CDR3 DNA sequence: TGTGCCAGCAGGACAGGGGTTTTCAGTGAGCAGTTCTTC. This translates into CASRTGVFSEQFF.

This clonotype showed up many times. The rearrangement links TRBV6-6 to TRBJ1-1; D is possibly TRBD1 (5 bases). Germline CDR1 is MNHNY and CDR2 is SVGAGI (reference sequence). The CDR3 is 15 residues long. V was trimmed by 0 bases and J by 6 bases, leaving 14 bases between them. CDR3 in amino acids: CASSYSYQGYAEAFF. CDR3 sequence (DNA): TGTGCCAGCAGTTACTCGTACCAGGGATACGCTGAAGCTTTCTTT.

This clonotype was counted many times. The chain combines TRBV3-1 with TRBJ2-3; 7 bases map to TRBD2. The germline V gene encodes CDR1 LGHDT and CDR2 YNNKEL (reference sequence). The V and J ends lost 1 base and 1 base, in that order; junction bases with no gene match: 5. The CDR3 extends over 16 amino acids. CDR3: CASSQARTSGTDTQYF. Here the CDR3 DNA reads TGTGCCAGCAGCCAAGCCCGGACTAGTGGCACAGATACGCAGTATTTT.

This clonotype was detected many times. The gene calls are TRBV20-1 and TRBJ1-4; 7 bases match TRBD1. Looked up from germline, CDR1 is DFQATT and CDR2 is SNEGSKA (reference sequence). CDR3 length: 13 residues. The V and J ends lost 5 bases and 8 bases, in that order; junction bases with no gene match: 8. This CDR3 reads CSAVTGRVEKLFF. CDR3 nucleotide sequence: TGCAGTGCTGTGACAGGGAGGGTGGAAAAACTGTTTTTT.